The rows below give T cell receptor beta chains drawn from one sample of a study of response to subunit inactivated influenza vaccine. TCRdb called the RT-PCR reads again in MiXCR, with one record for every CDR3 protein. Of about 780,000 distinct CDR3 sequences listed, roughly 20% are singletons. The specimen comprised PBMCs from blood, sampled 5 days after vaccination. Receptor source: a man between 45 and 60 years old who received an inactivated influenza vaccine. Each CDR3 is given without its conserved first and last residue. The order of the fields is V gene, J gene, CDR3 protein.

TRBV11-2	TRBJ2-3	ASRSGWDRGSTDTQY
TRBV7-9	TRBJ1-1	ASSLGRTDEAF
TRBV5-1	TRBJ2-7	ASSSDGQALLWY
TRBV10-2	TRBJ1-6	ASSEPQGWESYNSPLH
TRBV7-2	TRBJ2-5	ASSSGEQETQY
TRBV7-3	TRBJ2-3	ASSFRGRDVDTQY
TRBV28	TRBJ2-1	ASRQGINEQF
TRBV7-9	TRBJ2-7	ASRGASGSVYEQY
TRBV7-2	TRBJ1-2	ASSPGTGLIYGYT
TRBV7-9	TRBJ2-7	ASLDRVRYEQY
TRBV12-3/TRBV12-4	TRBJ2-3	ASSPFLGRDTQY
TRBV7-9	TRBJ1-1	ASSLHLGGTEAF
TRBV24-1	TRBJ2-1	ATSPQTSRSYNEQF
TRBV24-1	TRBJ1-2	ATSDSLGVDYGYT
TRBV20-1	TRBJ2-4	SASRLGETKNIQY
TRBV4-2	TRBJ2-7	ASSHSGGAHEQY
TRBV9	TRBJ2-1	ASSVASLGNEQF
TRBV10-3	TRBJ1-1	AISDGANTEAF
TRBV20-1	TRBJ2-2	SASLQGNTGELF
TRBV6-2/TRBV6-3	TRBJ2-7	ASREDGTQFYEQY
TRBV6-1	TRBJ2-3	ASWRGGGLATQY
TRBV6-5	TRBJ2-3	AISYQPPGQGADTQY